Given below is one T cell receptor (beta chain) in context. Its antigen is not identified. Repertoires were generated with immunoSEQ multiplex PCR, while TCRdb's copy carries only in-frame clones and drops some. The sample holds roughly 120,000 clones, 85% to 90% seen once. The germline V gene has CDR1 SEHNR and CDR2 FQNEAQ (reference sequence). Trimming pared 3 bases from V and 0 bases from J, leaving 6 bases between. The CDR3 sequence is 15 residues long. These data are taken from a study of T cell responses to AZD1222 COVID-19 vaccine. Findings and limits, study-wide: Donors in the cohort were predominantly white British and more often female, and clonal diversity was possibly underestimated. Targets within unmutated variant regions were reportedly found for nearly half of spike-specific TCRs.

This clonotype originated in an adult who received the AZD1222 COVID-19 vaccine. The J gene is TRBJ2-6, the V gene TRBV7-9, with D hard to call. The material was peripheral blood, obtained 28 days after the second AZD1222 dose. DNA for the CDR3: TGTGCCAGCAGCTTTCAATTCTCTGGGGCCAACGTCCTGACTTTC. Protein sequence: CASSFQFSGANVLTF.